Listed here is a single TCR beta chain. Its target is not known. This sample stems from a study of T cell responses to AZD1222 COVID-19 vaccine. Study-level background: Recipients boosted at about 4 weeks or about 12 weeks are pooled.

The V and J ends lost 7 bases and 8 bases respectively, with 16 bases between them. Germline loops: CDR1 SGDLS, CDR2 YYNGEE. CDR3 length: 13 amino acids. Overall study results and limits: Just a handful of people given AZD1222 tested seropositive at baseline.

The data were produced by immunoSEQ multiplex PCR, yet TCRdb's version contains in-frame clones alone and is incomplete. The sample yields around 130,000 clones, around 87% seen once. The material was peripheral blood, obtained on day 0 of AZD1222 vaccination. The chain combines TRBV9 with TRBJ2-1; D might be TRBD2 (6 bases). The TCR originated in an adult in good health. In DNA form, the CDR3 reads TGTGCCAGCGGGTCGAGGCCGGGGGATGAGCAGTTCTTC. Protein product: CASGSRPGDEQFF.